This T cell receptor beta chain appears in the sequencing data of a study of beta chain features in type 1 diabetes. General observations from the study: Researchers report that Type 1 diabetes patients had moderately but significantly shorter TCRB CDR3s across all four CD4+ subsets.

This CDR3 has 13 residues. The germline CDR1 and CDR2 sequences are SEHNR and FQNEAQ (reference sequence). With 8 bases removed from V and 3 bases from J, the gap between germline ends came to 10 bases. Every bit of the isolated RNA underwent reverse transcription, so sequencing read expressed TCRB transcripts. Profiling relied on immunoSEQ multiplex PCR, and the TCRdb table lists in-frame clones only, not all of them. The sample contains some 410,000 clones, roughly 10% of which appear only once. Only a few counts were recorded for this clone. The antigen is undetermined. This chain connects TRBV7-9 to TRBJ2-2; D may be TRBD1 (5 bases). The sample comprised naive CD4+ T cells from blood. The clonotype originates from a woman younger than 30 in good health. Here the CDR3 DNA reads TGTGCCAGCGGAAAGACAGACACCGGGGAGCTGTTTTTT. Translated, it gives CASGKTDTGELFF.